This record concerns one T cell receptor beta chain sequence. The target antigen is unknown. The data stem from a study of beta chain features in type 1 diabetes. Of the isolated RNA, all was reverse transcribed, and so the sequenced material was expressed TCRB transcripts. Sequencing was performed with immunoSEQ multiplex PCR; in TCRdb, only in-frame clones are kept and a portion is missing. The table includes about 180,000 clones, about 12% detected once. Trimming cost V 6 bases and J 12 bases, with 11 bases left between them. Germline CDR1 and CDR2: MDHEN and SYDVKM. The CDR3 length is 10 residues. Findings and caveats of the study: Lower insertion and higher deletion counts appeared at VDJ junctions in type 1 diabetes patients. Researchers cautioned that cDNA sequencing could over-represent cells with high TCR expression. Shorter TCRB CDR3s, moderately but significantly so, marked every one of the four CD4+ subsets in Type 1 diabetes patients.

Each donor gave one heparinised blood draw averaging around 120 mL. The specimen sequenced was central memory CD4+ T cells from blood. This chain links TRBV28 with TRBJ1-1; no clear D gene. The receptor's source is a young woman in good health. The CDR3 loop is CASRFTRTFF. CDR3 nucleotides: TGTGCCAGCAGATTTACTAGGACTTTCTTT.